This T cell receptor beta chain was documented in a study of blood T cell repertoires in COVID-19. As handled by the study authors: Reference gene primer amplification gave estimated nucleated cell counts. Assay used: immunoSEQ multiplex PCR; TCRdb lists only in-frame clones, some missing. From that table come the V and J calls and clone size; the DNA was used to work out D and trimming. The sample records hundreds of thousands of clones, about 73% being singletons. The CDR3 is made up of 17 amino acids. Germline CDR1 reads SNHLY; CDR2 reads FYNNEI. Trimming removed 6 bases from V and 1 base from J; junction bases left unmatched: 11.

This TCR derives from a woman of 80 years or more with acute or convalescent COVID-19. V gene TRBV2 combines with J gene TRBJ2-1, with 8 bases that match TRBD2. The sample consisted of peripheral blood. The CDR3 is CASSDGPSGGSYNEQFF. The CDR3 DNA reads as TGTGCCAGCAGCGACGGACCGAGCGGGGGTTCCTACAATGAGCAGTTCTTC.